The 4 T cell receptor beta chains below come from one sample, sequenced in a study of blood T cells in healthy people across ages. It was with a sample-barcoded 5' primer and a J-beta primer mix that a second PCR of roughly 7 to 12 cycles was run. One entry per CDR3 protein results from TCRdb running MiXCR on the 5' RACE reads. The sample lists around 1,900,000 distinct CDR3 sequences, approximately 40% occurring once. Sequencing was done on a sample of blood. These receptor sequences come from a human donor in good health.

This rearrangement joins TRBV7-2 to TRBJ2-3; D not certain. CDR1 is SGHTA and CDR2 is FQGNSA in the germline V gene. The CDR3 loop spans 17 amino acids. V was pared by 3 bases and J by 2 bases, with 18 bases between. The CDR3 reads CASSFDPAPRLTDTQYF. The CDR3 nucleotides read TGTGCCAGCAGCTTCGACCCCGCCCCAAGACTCACAGATACGCAGTATTTT. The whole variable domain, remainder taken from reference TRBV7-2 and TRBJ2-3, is GAGVSQSPSNKVTEKGKDVELRCDPISGHTALYWYRQSLGQGLEFLIYFQGNSAPDKSGLPSDRFSAERTGGSVSTLTIQRTQQEDSAVYLCASSFDPAPRLTDTQYFGPGTRLTVL.

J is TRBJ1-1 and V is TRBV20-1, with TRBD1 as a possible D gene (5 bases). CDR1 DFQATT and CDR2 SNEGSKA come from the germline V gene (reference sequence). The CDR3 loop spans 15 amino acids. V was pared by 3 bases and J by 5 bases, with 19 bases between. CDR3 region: CSARDNLGGWTEAFF. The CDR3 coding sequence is TGCAGTGCTAGGGATAATTTGGGGGGTTGGACTGAAGCTTTCTTT.

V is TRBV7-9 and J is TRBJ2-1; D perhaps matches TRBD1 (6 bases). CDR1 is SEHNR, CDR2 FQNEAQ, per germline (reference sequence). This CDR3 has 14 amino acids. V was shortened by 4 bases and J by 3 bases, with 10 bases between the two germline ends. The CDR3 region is CASSSQGIYNEQFF. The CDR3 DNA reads TGTGCCAGCAGCTCACAGGGTATCTACAATGAGCAGTTCTTC. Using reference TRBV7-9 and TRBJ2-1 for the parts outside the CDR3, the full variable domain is DTGVSQNPRHKITKRGQNVTFRCDPISEHNRLYWYRQTLGQGPEFLTYFQNEAQLEKSRLLSDRFSAERPKGSFSTLEIQRTEQGDSAMYLCASSSQGIYNEQFFGPGTRLTVL.

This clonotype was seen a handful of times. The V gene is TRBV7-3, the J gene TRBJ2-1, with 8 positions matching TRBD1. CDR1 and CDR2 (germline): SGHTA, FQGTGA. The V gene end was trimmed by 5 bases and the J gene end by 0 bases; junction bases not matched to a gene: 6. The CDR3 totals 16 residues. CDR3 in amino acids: CASSPQGANSYNEQFF. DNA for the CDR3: TGTGCCAGCAGCCCCCAGGGGGCTAACTCCTACAATGAGCAGTTCTTC. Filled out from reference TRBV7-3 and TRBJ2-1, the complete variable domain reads GAGVSQTPSNKVTEKGKYVELRCDPISGHTALYWYRQSLGQGPEFLIYFQGTGAADDSGLPNDRFFAVRPEGSVSTLKIQRTERGDSAVYLCASSPQGANSYNEQFFGPGTRLTVL.